This T cell receptor (beta chain) was sequenced for a study of blood T cell repertoires in COVID-19. For the study at large: Acute-phase and convalescent COVID-19 samples originated in the United States, Italy and Spain.

The V gene end was trimmed by 6 bases and the J gene end by 3 bases; junction bases not matched to a gene: 5. The length of the CDR3 is 14 residues. Germline CDR1 MDHEN, CDR2 SYDVKM. Produced via immunoSEQ multiplex PCR; TCRdb's table is partial and in-frame only. The sample contains more than 45,000 clones, over 65% of which appear only once. Material for sequencing was peripheral blood. This TCR came from a man between 35 and 55 years old with active COVID-19. The V and J genes are TRBV28 and TRBJ1-5, with 7 bases matching TRBD1. CDR3 sequence (DNA): TGTGCCAGCAGCTGGGGGACAGTCAATCAGCCCCAGCATTTT. Translated, it gives CASSWGTVNQPQHF.